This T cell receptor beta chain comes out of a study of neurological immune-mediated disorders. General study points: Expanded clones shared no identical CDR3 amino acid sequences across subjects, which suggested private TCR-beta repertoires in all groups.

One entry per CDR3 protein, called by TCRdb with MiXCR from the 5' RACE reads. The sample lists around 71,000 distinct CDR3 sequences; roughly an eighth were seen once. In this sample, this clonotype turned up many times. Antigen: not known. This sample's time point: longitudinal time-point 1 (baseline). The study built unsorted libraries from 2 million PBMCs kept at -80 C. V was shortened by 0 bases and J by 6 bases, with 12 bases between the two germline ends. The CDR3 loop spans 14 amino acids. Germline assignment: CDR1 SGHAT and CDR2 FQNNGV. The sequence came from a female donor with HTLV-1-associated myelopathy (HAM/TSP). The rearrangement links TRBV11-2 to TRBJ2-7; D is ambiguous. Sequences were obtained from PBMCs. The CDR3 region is CASSLDPGESEQYF. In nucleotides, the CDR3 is TGTGCCAGCAGCTTAGACCCAGGAGAGTCCGAGCAGTACTTC.